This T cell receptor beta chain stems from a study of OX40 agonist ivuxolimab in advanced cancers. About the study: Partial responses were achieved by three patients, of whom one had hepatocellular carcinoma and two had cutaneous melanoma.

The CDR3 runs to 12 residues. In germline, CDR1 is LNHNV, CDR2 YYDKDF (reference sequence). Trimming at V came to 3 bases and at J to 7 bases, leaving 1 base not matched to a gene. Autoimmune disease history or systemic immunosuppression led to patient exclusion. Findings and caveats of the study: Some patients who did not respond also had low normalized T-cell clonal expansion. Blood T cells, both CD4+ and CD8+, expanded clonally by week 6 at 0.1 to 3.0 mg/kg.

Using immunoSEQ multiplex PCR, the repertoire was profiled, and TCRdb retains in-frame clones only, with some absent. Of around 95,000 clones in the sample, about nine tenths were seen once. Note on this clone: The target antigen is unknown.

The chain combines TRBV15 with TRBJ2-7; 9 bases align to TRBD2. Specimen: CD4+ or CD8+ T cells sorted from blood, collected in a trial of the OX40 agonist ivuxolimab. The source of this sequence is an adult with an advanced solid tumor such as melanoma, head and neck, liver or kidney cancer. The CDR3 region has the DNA TGTGCCACCAGCAGCGCGGGGGGGGAGCAGTACTTC. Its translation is CATSSAGGEQYF.